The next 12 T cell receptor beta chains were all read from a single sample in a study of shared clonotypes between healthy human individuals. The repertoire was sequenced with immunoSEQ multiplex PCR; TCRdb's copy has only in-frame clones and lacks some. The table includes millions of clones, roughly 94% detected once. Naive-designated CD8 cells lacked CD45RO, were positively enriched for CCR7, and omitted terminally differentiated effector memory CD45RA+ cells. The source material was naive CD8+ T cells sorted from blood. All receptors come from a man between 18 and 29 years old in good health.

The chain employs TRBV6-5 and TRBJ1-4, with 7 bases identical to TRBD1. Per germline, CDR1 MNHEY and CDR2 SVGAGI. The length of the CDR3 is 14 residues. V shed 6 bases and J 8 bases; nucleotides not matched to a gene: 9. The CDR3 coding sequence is TGTGCCAGCAGGTTGTGGGACAGTGAAGAAAAACTGTTTTTT. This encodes CASRLWDSEEKLFF.

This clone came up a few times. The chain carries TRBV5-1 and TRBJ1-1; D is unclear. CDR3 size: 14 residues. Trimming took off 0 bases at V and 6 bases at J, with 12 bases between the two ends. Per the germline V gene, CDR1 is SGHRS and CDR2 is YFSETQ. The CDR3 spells CASSLAGDGAEAFF. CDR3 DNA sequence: TGCGCCAGCAGCTTGGCCGGGGATGGCGCTGAAGCTTTCTTT. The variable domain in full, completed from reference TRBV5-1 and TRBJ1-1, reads KAGVTQTPRYLIKTRGQQVTLSCSPISGHRSVSWYQQTPGQGLQFLFEYFSETQRNKGNFPGRFSGRQFSNSRSEMNVSTLELGDSALYLCASSLAGDGAEAFFGQGTRLTVV.

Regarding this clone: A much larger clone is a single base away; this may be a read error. The CDR3 is CASSPGQGYEQYF. The CDR3 DNA reads as TGTGCCAGCAGTCCGGGACAGGGCTACGAGCAGTACTTC. The V gene is TRBV25-1, the J gene TRBJ2-5; 9 positions agree with TRBD1. The DNA end favors TRBJ2-7, so the J call may be wrong. This CDR3 spans 13 amino acids. CDR1 is MGHDK and CDR2 is SYGVNS in the germline V gene.

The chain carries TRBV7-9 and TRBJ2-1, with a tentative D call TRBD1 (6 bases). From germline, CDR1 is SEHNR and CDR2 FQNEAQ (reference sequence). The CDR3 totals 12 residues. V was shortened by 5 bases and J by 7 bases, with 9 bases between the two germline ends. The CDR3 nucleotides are TGTGCCAGCAGCAATACAGGGAATGAGCAGTTCTTC. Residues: CASSNTGNEQFF.

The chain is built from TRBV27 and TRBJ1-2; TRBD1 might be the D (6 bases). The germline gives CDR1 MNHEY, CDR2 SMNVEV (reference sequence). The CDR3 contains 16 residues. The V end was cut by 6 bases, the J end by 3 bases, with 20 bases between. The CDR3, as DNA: TGTGCCAGCAGCTCTGACAGGACGGGGTTCTACTATGGCTACACCTTC. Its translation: CASSSDRTGFYYGYTF.

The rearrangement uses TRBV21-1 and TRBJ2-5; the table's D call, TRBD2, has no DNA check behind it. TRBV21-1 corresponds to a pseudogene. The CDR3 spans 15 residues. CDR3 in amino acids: CASSTRYRDSAGQYF. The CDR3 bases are TGTGCCAGCAGCACCAGATACCGGGACTCGGCCGGCCAGTACTTC.

For the CDR3, the DNA is TGTGCCAGCACCGAGACAGGGGTGGCCAAAAACATTCAGTACTTC. The encoded protein is CASTETGVAKNIQYF. V and J are TRBV6-6 and TRBJ2-4, with 8 bases fitting TRBD1. The CDR3 is made up of 15 amino acids. V lost 7 bases and J lost 1; bases outside the gene matches: 6. CDR1 is MNHNY and CDR2 is SVGAGI in the germline V gene (reference sequence).

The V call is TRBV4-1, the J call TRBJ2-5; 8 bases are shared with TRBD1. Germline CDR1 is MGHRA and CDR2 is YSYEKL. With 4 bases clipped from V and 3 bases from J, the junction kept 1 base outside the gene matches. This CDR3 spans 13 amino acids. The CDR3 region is CASSPQGEETQYF. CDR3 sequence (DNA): TGCGCCAGCAGCCCACAGGGGGAAGAGACCCAGTACTTC.

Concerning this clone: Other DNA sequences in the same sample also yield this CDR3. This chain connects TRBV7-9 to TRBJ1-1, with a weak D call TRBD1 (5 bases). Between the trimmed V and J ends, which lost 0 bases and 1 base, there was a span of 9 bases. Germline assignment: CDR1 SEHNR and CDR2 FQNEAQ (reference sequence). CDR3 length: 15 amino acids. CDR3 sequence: CASSLARGTNTEAFF. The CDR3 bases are TGTGCCAGCAGCTTAGCGCGCGGGACGAACACTGAAGCTTTCTTT.

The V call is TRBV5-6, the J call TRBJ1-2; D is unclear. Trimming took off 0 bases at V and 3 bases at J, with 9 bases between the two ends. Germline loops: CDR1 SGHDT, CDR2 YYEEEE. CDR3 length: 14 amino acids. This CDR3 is CASSLGGEDYGYTF. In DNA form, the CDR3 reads TGTGCCAGCAGCTTGGGAGGAGAAGACTATGGCTACACCTTC.

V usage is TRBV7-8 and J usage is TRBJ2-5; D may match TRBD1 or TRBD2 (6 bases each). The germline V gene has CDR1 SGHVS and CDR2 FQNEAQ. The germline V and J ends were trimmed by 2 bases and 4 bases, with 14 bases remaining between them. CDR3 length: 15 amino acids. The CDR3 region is CASSLPWGAGETQYF. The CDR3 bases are TGTGCCAGCAGCTTACCCTGGGGGGCGGGAGAGACCCAGTACTTC.

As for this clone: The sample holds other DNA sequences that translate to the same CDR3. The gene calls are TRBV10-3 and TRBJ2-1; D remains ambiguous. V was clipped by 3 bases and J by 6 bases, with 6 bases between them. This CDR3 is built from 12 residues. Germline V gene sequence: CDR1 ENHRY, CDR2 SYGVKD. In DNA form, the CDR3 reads TGTGCCATCAGTGAATCTGTCAATGAGCAGTTCTTC. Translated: CAISESVNEQFF.